The 3 T cell receptor beta chains below all came from one sample that was sequenced in a study of T cells after posttransplantation cyclophosphamide. Only in-frame clones appear in the TCRdb table, and some are missing; sequencing was by immunoSEQ multiplex PCR. The table lists 30,000 or so clones, just over 85% of them singletons. The material sequenced was PBMCs. These receptors originate from a man aged 45-65 years.

The sample holds one count of this clone. The chain combines TRBV6-6 with TRBJ1-1; perhaps TRBD1 as D (6 bases). V shed 11 bases and J shed 1 base, with 14 bases lying between them. Germline V CDR1 and CDR2: MNHNY, SVGAGI (reference sequence). The CDR3 is 13 amino acids. The CDR3 is CAGGGGTNTEAFF. The CDR3 DNA reads TGTGCCGGAGGGGGGGGCACGAACACTGAAGCTTTCTTT.

The chain uses TRBV28 and TRBJ2-5; D is perhaps TRBD1 (5 bases). The V gene lost 2 bases and the J gene lost 7 bases, with 5 bases spanning the gap. The CDR3 covers 11 residues. CDR1 is MDHEN and CDR2 is SYDVKM in the germline V gene. The CDR3 DNA reads TGTGCCAGCAGTTTAAGGGGGACCCAGTACTTC. Its translation: CASSLRGTQYF.

The rearrangement uses TRBV14 and TRBJ2-7; perhaps TRBD1 as D (5 bases). The germline gives CDR1 SGHDN, CDR2 FVKESK. Trimming took 0 bases from V and 6 from J, leaving 21 bases between them. This CDR3 contains 17 residues. DNA for the CDR3: TGTGCCAGCAGCCAAGATGGGGCGGCTCCTCTACCCCTCGAGCAGTACTTC. Translated, it gives CASSQDGAAPLPLEQYF.